Following are 29 T cell receptor beta chains from one sample sequenced in a study of Ad26.COV2.S vaccination and SARS-CoV-2 variants. The treatment: around 19 received Ad26.COV2.S at low or high dose, single or two shots; about 5 received placebo; per-sample allocation not given. Following the first vaccine or placebo injection, samples were taken on day 63. This table comes from immunoSEQ multiplex PCR, and its TCRdb copy is limited to in-frame clones, with some not included. The sample holds 350,000 to 500,000 clones, roughly 90% seen once. The sequencing used peripheral blood, collected in a trial of Ad26.COV2.S vaccine versus placebo. The receptor source for this set is a person between 18 and 60 years old who received the Ad26.COV2.S COVID-19 vaccine or a placebo.

V usage is TRBV12-3 or TRBV12-4 and J usage is TRBJ2-4, with D possibly TRBD2 on 5 matching bases. The CDR3 is 13 amino acids. Trimming removed 5 bases from V and 7 bases from J, with 12 bases in between. CDR3 DNA: TGTGCCAGCAGTCCACCGGGGTATAACATTCAGTACTTC. As protein: CASSPPGYNIQYF.

V gene TRBV6-1 combines with J gene TRBJ1-5, with unresolved D. Germline CDR1 and CDR2: MNHNS and SASEGT. The V end was cut by 1 base, the J end by 12 bases, with 7 bases between. This CDR3 has 11 residues. This chain's CDR3 is CASSEVRYQHF. CDR3 nucleotides: TGTGCCAGCAGTGAAGTAAGGTACCAGCATTTT.

In this sample, this clone turned up once. The chain is built from TRBV19 and TRBJ2-1, with TRBD2 matching 10 bases. Germline trimming cut 5 bases from V and 8 bases from J; bases unmatched to any gene: 9. The CDR3 length is 15 residues. Germline lookup yields CDR1 LNHDA and CDR2 SQIVND (reference sequence). The CDR3: CASSFGLAGEDEQFF. In DNA, the CDR3 is TGTGCCAGTAGTTTCGGGCTAGCGGGAGAGGATGAGCAGTTCTTC.

The V call is TRBV18, the J call TRBJ2-3; D is undetermined. Germline CDR1 KGHSH, CDR2 LQKENI. The germline V and J ends were trimmed by 2 bases and 0 bases, with 6 bases remaining between them. The length of the CDR3 is 14 residues. The CDR3 nucleotides read TGTGCCAGCTCACCAGACTGGAGCACAGATACGCAGTATTTT. This encodes CASSPDWSTDTQYF. Complete variable domain (other parts from reference TRBV18 and TRBJ2-3): NAGVMQNPRHLVRRRGQEARLRCSPMKGHSHVYWYRQLPEEGLKFMVYLQKENIIDESGMPKERFSAEFPKEGPSILRIQQVVRGDSAAYFCASSPDWSTDTQYFGPGTRLTVL.

This clone was detected once. For the CDR3, the DNA is TGTGCCAGCAGCCTCCCCGGGGTAGGGGGAGGGCCGACAGATACGCAGTATTTT. Translating it yields CASSLPGVGGGPTDTQYF. This chain joins TRBV27 and TRBJ2-3; possibly TRBD2 for D (7 bases). CDR3 length: 18 residues. Germline lookup yields CDR1 MNHEY and CDR2 SMNVEV (reference sequence). The V end was cut by 6 bases, the J end by 3 bases, with 25 bases between.

CDR3 sequence (DNA): TGTGCCAGCACCCTAGACAGGGATGGAGGAGAGACCCAGTACTTC. It translates to CASTLDRDGGETQYF. This chain connects TRBV28 to TRBJ2-5; TRBD1 matches 7 bases. V trimming: 7 bases; J trimming: 4 bases; junction bases outside the gene matches: 12. The CDR3 is 15 residues long. Germline CDR1 MDHEN, CDR2 SYDVKM.

The chain carries TRBV19 and TRBJ1-6; 7 positions match TRBD1. V shed 3 bases and J 7 bases; nucleotides not matched to a gene: 6. The germline gives CDR1 LNHDA, CDR2 SQIVND (reference sequence). The CDR3 sequence is 15 residues long. CDR3 bases: TGTGCCAGTAGTATTTCGACAGGGATGAATTCACCCCTCCACTTT. The encoded protein is CASSISTGMNSPLHF. Using reference TRBV19 and TRBJ1-6 for the parts outside the CDR3, the full variable domain is DGGITQSPKYLFRKEGQNVTLSCEQNLNHDAMYWYRQDPGQGLRLIYYSQIVNDFQKGDIAEGYSVSREKKESFPLTVTSAQKNPTAFYLCASSISTGMNSPLHFGNGTRLTVT.

The chain links TRBV7-9 to TRBJ2-1; 10 bases are shared with TRBD2. Per germline, CDR1 SEHNR and CDR2 FQNEAQ (reference sequence). The V and J ends lost 5 bases and 4 bases, in that order; junction bases with no gene match: 8. This CDR3 spans 16 amino acids. The CDR3 bases are TGTGCCAGCAGCGTCTCTAGCGGGAGCCATTACAATGAGCAGTTCTTC. It codes for CASSVSSGSHYNEQFF.

V is TRBV13 and J is TRBJ1-5; D unresolved. The ends were cut back, 2 bases at V and 9 bases at J, with 14 bases in the middle. This CDR3 comprises 14 residues. Per germline, CDR1 PRHDT and CDR2 FYEKMQ (reference sequence). CDR3 bases: TGTGCCAGCAGCTTAAGTAGGTCGGGGAGGCCCCAGCATTTT. This gives the protein CASSLSRSGRPQHF. The full variable domain, with the rest looked up from reference TRBV13 and TRBJ1-5, is AAGVIQSPRHLIKEKRETATLKCYPIPRHDTVYWYQQGPGQDPQFLISFYEKMQSDKGSIPDRFSAQQFSDYHSELNMSSLELGDSALYFCASSLSRSGRPQHFGDGTRLSIL.

The chain recombines TRBV3-1 (or the pseudogene TRBV3-2) with TRBJ2-4; D might be TRBD1 (6 bases). CDR1 and CDR2 from the germline V gene are LGHDT and YNNKEL (reference sequence). The CDR3 runs 16 residues. Trimming pared 5 bases from V and 0 bases from J, leaving 14 bases between. CDR3 sequence: CASSYLGDIAKNIQYF. The CDR3 coding sequence is TGTGCCAGCAGCTACCTTGGGGACATAGCCAAAAACATTCAGTACTTC.

The gene calls are TRBV18 and TRBJ2-1, with a weak D call TRBD2 (5 bases). Germline V lookup: CDR1 KGHSH, CDR2 LQKENI. Trimming took 0 bases from V and 9 from J, leaving 9 bases between them. This CDR3 spans 13 amino acids. The CDR3 DNA reads as TGTGCCAGCTCACCACCGGGTGGGAGTGAGCAGTTCTTC. It codes for CASSPPGGSEQFF.

This chain links TRBV7-2 with TRBJ2-2, with D hard to call. Trimming shortened V by 5 bases and J by 3 bases, and 10 bases separated the two germline ends. This CDR3 spans 14 amino acids. Germline CDR1 and CDR2: SGHTA and FQGNSA. In nucleotides, the CDR3 is TGTGCCAGCAGCACGGTGGTTTACACCGGGGAGCTGTTTTTT. It translates to CASSTVVYTGELFF. Filled out from reference TRBV7-2 and TRBJ2-2, the complete variable domain reads GAGVSQSPSNKVTEKGKDVELRCDPISGHTALYWYRQSLGQGLEFLIYFQGNSAPDKSGLPSDRFSAERTGGSVSTLTIQRTQQEDSAVYLCASSTVVYTGELFFGEGSRLTVL.

A remark on this clone: Other DNA sequences of this sample code for an identical CDR3. The V call is TRBV7-2, the J call TRBJ2-7; D ambiguous. Germline CDR1 SGHTA, CDR2 FQGNSA. Trimming removed 4 bases at V and 2 bases at J, with 6 bases between. The CDR3 runs 12 residues. In DNA form, the CDR3 reads TGTGCCAGCAGCTCAACAACCTACGAGCAGTACTTC. Translated, it gives CASSSTTYEQYF.

The chain joins TRBV11-1 to TRBJ1-2; no definite D call. There are 14 residues in the CDR3. Trimming shortened V by 0 bases and J by 1 base, and 6 bases separated the two germline ends. Germline-derived CDR1 and CDR2 are SGHAT and FQDESV (reference sequence). CDR3 protein: CASSLAGNNYGYTF. The CDR3 DNA reads as TGTGCCAGCAGCTTAGCTGGGAATAACTATGGCTACACCTTC.

V is TRBV11-3 and J is TRBJ2-2, with TRBD2 as a possible D gene (6 bases). The germline CDR1 and CDR2 sequences are SGHNT and YENEEA. This CDR3 comprises 22 residues. Trimming pared 0 bases from V and 0 bases from J, leaving 26 bases between. Here the CDR3 reads CASSLDYLWDSPHQPNTGELFF. The CDR3 nucleotides are TGTGCCAGCAGCTTAGATTATTTGTGGGACTCTCCGCATCAACCGAACACCGGGGAGCTGTTTTTT. The full variable domain, its missing parts supplied by reference TRBV11-3 and TRBJ2-2, is EAGVVQSPRYKIIEKKQPVAFWCNPISGHNTLYWYLQNLGQGPELLIRYENEEAVDDSQLPKDRFSAERLKGVDSTLKIQPAELGDSAVYLCASSLDYLWDSPHQPNTGELFFGEGSRLTVL.

The chain couples TRBV19 to TRBJ2-7, with 8 bases aligning to TRBD2. Trimming at V came to 5 bases and at J to 2 bases, leaving 11 bases not matched to a gene. Germline V gives CDR1 LNHDA, CDR2 SQIVND (reference sequence). This CDR3 is built from 16 residues. In DNA form, the CDR3 reads TGTGCCAGTAGTCCCTCAGAGCGGGAGATTCCCTACGAGCAGTACTTC. Amino acid sequence: CASSPSEREIPYEQYF.

This chain connects TRBV6-6 to TRBJ1-2; 8 bases are shared with TRBD1. Germline V gene lookup returns CDR1 MNHNY and CDR2 SVGAGI (reference sequence). V shed 4 bases and J 3 bases; nucleotides not matched to a gene: 7. CDR3 size: 15 residues. This CDR3 is CASSSLGQGDYGYTF. CDR3 nucleotide sequence: TGTGCCAGCAGTTCCTTAGGACAGGGAGACTATGGCTACACCTTC.

The rearrangement uses TRBV3-1 (or the pseudogene TRBV3-2) and TRBJ1-2, with no clear D. The CDR3 has 12 amino acids. V gave up 4 bases and J gave up 4 bases, with 7 bases separating them. CDR1 and CDR2 (germline): LGHDT, YNNKEL (reference sequence). The CDR3 spells CASSRRPYGYTF. The DNA for the CDR3 is TGTGCCAGCAGCCGACGACCCTATGGCTACACCTTC.

CDR3 nucleotides: TGCGCCAGCAGCTTGGCGCTAGCGGGGGGCGGCGAGCAGTTCTTC. It specifies CASSLALAGGGEQFF. The gene calls are TRBV5-1 and TRBJ2-1; 11 bases are a match to TRBD2. This CDR3 is 15 amino acids long. Trimming cost V 0 bases and J 10 bases; bases outside gene matches: 6. Germline loops: CDR1 SGHRS, CDR2 YFSETQ.

This chain uses TRBV4-1 with TRBJ2-1, with TRBD2 identical over 13 bases. The CDR3 loop spans 17 amino acids. V dropped 4 bases and J dropped 0; count of bases not matched to a gene: 3. The V gene's germline CDR1 is MGHRA and CDR2 YSYEKL. CDR3 sequence: CASSLTSGRPSYNEQFF. CDR3 coding DNA: TGCGCCAGCAGCCTGACTAGCGGGAGGCCCTCCTACAATGAGCAGTTCTTC.

The chain is built from TRBV10-3 and TRBJ2-3, with D tentatively TRBD2 (5 bases). Germline V gene data show CDR1 as ENHRY and CDR2 as SYGVKD. This CDR3 has 14 residues. V lost 4 bases and J 2 bases, leaving 10 bases between the germline ends. The CDR3 reads CAISARDATDTQYF. CDR3 in DNA: TGTGCCATCAGTGCTCGGGATGCCACAGATACGCAGTATTTT.

V usage is TRBV7-3 and J usage is TRBJ2-3, with unresolved D. This CDR3 comprises 18 residues. Germline lookup yields CDR1 SGHTA and CDR2 FQGTGA. Trimming took off 7 bases at V and 0 bases at J, with 23 bases between the two ends. CDR3 loop: CASTDSFRWWMSTDTQYF. The DNA of the CDR3 is TGTGCCAGCACCGATAGCTTTAGGTGGTGGATGAGCACAGATACGCAGTATTTT.

The chain uses TRBV28 and TRBJ2-6; D unresolved. V was clipped by 6 bases and J by 3 bases, with 12 bases between them. CDR1 MDHEN and CDR2 SYDVKM come from the germline V gene. The CDR3 is made up of 15 amino acids. The CDR3, as DNA: TGTGCCAGCAGGAAAGTTCGGCTTGGGGCCAACGTCCTGACTTTC. Translated: CASRKVRLGANVLTF. Based on the CDR3 plus reference TRBV28 and TRBJ2-6, the full variable domain is DVKVTQSSRYLVKRTGEKVFLECVQDMDHENMFWYRQDPGLGLRLIYFSYDVKMKEKGDIPEGYSVSREKKERFSLILESASTNQTSMYLCASRKVRLGANVLTFGAGSRLTVL.

The DNA of the CDR3 is TGTGCCAGTAGCACTACTTCTAGCACAGATACGCAGTATTTT. Residues: CASSTTSSTDTQYF. The V gene is TRBV19, the J gene TRBJ2-3; D call uncertain. CDR3 length: 14 amino acids. Trimming shortened V by 6 bases and J by 0 bases, and 10 bases separated the two germline ends. The germline CDR1 and CDR2 sequences are LNHDA and SQIVND (reference sequence). Full variable domain (remainder filled in from reference TRBV19 and TRBJ2-3): DGGITQSPKYLFRKEGQNVTLSCEQNLNHDAMYWYRQDPGQGLRLIYYSQIVNDFQKGDIAEGYSVSREKKESFPLTVTSAQKNPTAFYLCASSTTSSTDTQYFGPGTRLTVL.

The chain is built from TRBV19 and TRBJ1-5; possible D gene TRBD1, 6 bases. Germline V lookup: CDR1 LNHDA, CDR2 SQIVND (reference sequence). The germline V and J ends were trimmed by 7 bases and 7 bases, with 20 bases remaining between them. The CDR3 is made up of 15 amino acids. The CDR3 nucleotides read TGTGCCAGTAAACCTAAGCAGGGGTTCGGGCAGCCCCAGCATTTT. Protein sequence: CASKPKQGFGQPQHF.

This chain links TRBV10-3 with TRBJ1-2, with D possibly being TRBD1 (6 bases). The CDR3 extends over 15 amino acids. With 9 bases removed from V and 1 base from J, the gap between germline ends came to 18 bases. Per the germline V gene, CDR1 is ENHRY and CDR2 is SYGVKD. The CDR3 loop is CAIPLTTGLNYGYTF. The DNA for the CDR3 is TGTGCCATACCACTTACGACAGGACTTAACTATGGCTACACCTTC.

CDR3 DNA sequence: TGTGCCAGTACTAATGTGGGAAGCACAGATACGCAGTATTTT. Protein: CASTNVGSTDTQYF. This rearrangement joins TRBV19 to TRBJ2-3; no clear D gene. The CDR3 has 14 residues. The germline V gene encodes CDR1 LNHDA and CDR2 SQIVND (reference sequence). V was clipped by 7 bases and J by 0 bases, with 11 bases between them.

This clone appeared once. This chain uses TRBV6-5 with TRBJ1-2; 7 nucleotides line up with TRBD1. This CDR3 contains 13 residues. Looked up from germline, CDR1 is MNHEY and CDR2 is SVGAGI. V shed 7 bases and J 7 bases; nucleotides not matched to a gene: 9. CDR3 sequence: CASTRQGSPGYTF. The CDR3 DNA sequence: TGTGCCAGCACCAGACAGGGATCACCTGGCTACACCTTC.

The CDR3 spells CASSPDRGYGYTF. The DNA for the CDR3 is TGTGCCAGCAGCCCAGACAGGGGCTATGGCTACACCTTC. This sequence joins TRBV7-2 and TRBJ1-2, with 8 bases aligning to TRBD1. After removal of 5 bases from V and 4 bases from J, the junction contained 3 bases not matched to a gene. This CDR3 has 13 amino acids. Germline V lookup: CDR1 SGHTA, CDR2 FQGNSA.